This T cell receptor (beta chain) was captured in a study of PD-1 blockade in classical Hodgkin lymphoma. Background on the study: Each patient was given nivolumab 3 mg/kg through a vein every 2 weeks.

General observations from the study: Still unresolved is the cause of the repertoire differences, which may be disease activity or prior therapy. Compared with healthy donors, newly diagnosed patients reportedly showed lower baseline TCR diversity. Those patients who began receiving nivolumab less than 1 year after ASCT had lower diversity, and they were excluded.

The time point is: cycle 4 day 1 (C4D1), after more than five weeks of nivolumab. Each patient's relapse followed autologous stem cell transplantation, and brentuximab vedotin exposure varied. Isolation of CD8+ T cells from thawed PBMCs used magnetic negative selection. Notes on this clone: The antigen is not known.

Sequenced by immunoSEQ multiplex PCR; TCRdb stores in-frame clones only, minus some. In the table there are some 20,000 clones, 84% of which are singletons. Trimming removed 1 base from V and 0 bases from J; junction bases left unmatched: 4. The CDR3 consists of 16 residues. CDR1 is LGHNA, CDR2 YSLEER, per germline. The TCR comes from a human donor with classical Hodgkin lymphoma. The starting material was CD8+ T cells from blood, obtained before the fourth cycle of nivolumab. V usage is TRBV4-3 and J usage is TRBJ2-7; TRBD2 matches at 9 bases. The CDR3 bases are TGCGCCAGCAGCCAAGTGGTGACTAGCGGCTCCTACGAGCAGTACTTC. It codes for CASSQVVTSGSYEQYF.